This T cell receptor (beta chain) was found in a study of OX40 agonist ivuxolimab in advanced cancers. Findings of the study overall: At doses 0.1 to 3.0 mg/kg, CD4+ and CD8+ clones expanded.

Generated by immunoSEQ multiplex PCR, the TCRdb table keeps only in-frame clones and is missing some. The sample records some 50,000 clones, 90% being singletons. The CDR3 contains 14 residues. Germline V lookup: CDR1 SGHTA, CDR2 FQGNSA. Trimming cost V 5 bases and J 9 bases, with 17 bases left between them. Regarding this clone: Its antigen is undetermined.

The chain is built from TRBV7-2 and TRBJ2-1; D gene uncertain. The TCR sequence derives from an adult with an advanced solid tumor such as melanoma, head and neck, liver or kidney cancer. Sample: CD4+ or CD8+ T cells sorted from blood, taken in a trial of the OX40 agonist ivuxolimab. Here the CDR3 reads CASSPYRGEAEQFF. The CDR3 coding sequence is TGTGCCAGCAGCCCCTATCGAGGTGAGGCTGAGCAGTTCTTC. Full variable domain (missing parts from reference TRBV7-2 and TRBJ2-1): GAGVSQSPSNKVTEKGKDVELRCDPISGHTALYWYRQSLGQGLEFLIYFQGNSAPDKSGLPSDRFSAERTGGSVSTLTIQRTQQEDSAVYLCASSPYRGEAEQFFGPGTRLTVL.